This T cell receptor beta chain was recovered during a study of OX40 agonist ivuxolimab in advanced cancers. Study background: Every 2 weeks, patients got intravenous ivuxolimab at one of six dose levels (0.01-10 mg/kg).

As concerns this clone: Its cognate antigen is unknown.

Germline V gives CDR1 WSHSY, CDR2 SAAADI. With 4 bases clipped from V and 5 bases from J, the junction kept 11 bases outside the gene matches. The CDR3 is 16 amino acids. General observations from the study: The work left the antigen specificity of expanded peripheral T cells undetermined.

Using immunoSEQ multiplex PCR, the repertoire was profiled, and TCRdb retains in-frame clones only, with some absent. Here the sample spans 70,000 or so clones, 84% being singletons. The rearrangement links TRBV10-2 to TRBJ2-1; 7 bases fit TRBD1. This sequence was found in an adult with an advanced solid tumor such as melanoma, head and neck, liver or kidney cancer. The sample in question was CD4+ or CD8+ T cells sorted from blood, obtained in a trial of the OX40 agonist ivuxolimab. As DNA, the CDR3 is TGCGCCAGCAGTGCCCGAAGGGGGACAGCGGACAATGAGCAGTTCTTC. Its translation is CASSARRGTADNEQFF.